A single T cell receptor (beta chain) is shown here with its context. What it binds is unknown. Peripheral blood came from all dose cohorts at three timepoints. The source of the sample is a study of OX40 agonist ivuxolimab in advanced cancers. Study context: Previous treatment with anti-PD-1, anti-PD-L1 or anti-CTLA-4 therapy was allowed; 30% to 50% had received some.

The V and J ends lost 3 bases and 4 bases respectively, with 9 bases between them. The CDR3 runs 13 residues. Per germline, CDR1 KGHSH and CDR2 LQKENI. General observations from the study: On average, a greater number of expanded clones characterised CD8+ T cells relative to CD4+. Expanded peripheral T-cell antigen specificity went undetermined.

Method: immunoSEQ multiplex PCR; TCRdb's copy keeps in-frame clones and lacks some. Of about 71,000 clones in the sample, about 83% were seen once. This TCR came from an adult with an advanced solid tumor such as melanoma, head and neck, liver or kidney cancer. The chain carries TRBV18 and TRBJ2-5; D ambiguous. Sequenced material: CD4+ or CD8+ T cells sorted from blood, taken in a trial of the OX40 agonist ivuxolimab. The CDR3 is CASSPGIGETQYF. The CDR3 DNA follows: TGTGCCAGCTCACCGGGGATAGGAGAGACCCAGTACTTC.